A selection of T cell receptor beta chains follows, all from one sample in a study of cytomegalovirus exposure and HLA in healthy donors. Profiling relied on immunoSEQ multiplex PCR, and the TCRdb table lists in-frame clones only, not all of them. The sample holds about 140,000 clones, approximately 72% seen once. The sample was PBMCs. The receptors stem from a man aged 35 to 55 in good health and CMV-seronegative. CDR3s include the opening cysteine and the closing phenylalanine or tryptophan. D genes are given only for firm matches. Clone size is shown for a subset of rows, as once, few, many or a class of expanded clone.

j_call: TRBJ1-1; v_call: TRBV6-6; d_call: NA; clone_size: NA; cdr3_nt: TGTGCCAGCATACACACTGGCATCTCCGGAGGGACTGAAGCTTTCTTT; cdr3_aa: CASIHTGISGGTEAFF
j_call: TRBJ2-7; v_call: TRBV2; d_call: NA; clone_size: NA; cdr3_nt: TGTGCCAGCAGTGATCTGACGGGAAGTTACGAGCAGTACTTC; cdr3_aa: CASSDLTGSYEQYF
j_call: TRBJ2-3; v_call: TRBV4-1; d_call: NA; clone_size: NA; cdr3_nt: TGCGCCAGCAGCTCCTTAGCGGTTGCCACAGATACGCAGTATTTT; cdr3_aa: CASSSLAVATDTQYF
j_call: TRBJ2-3; v_call: TRBV7-3; d_call: TRBD1; clone_size: NA; cdr3_nt: TGTGCCAGCAGCTCCGACACGACAGGGCCAAGCACAGATACGCAGTATTTT; cdr3_aa: CASSSDTTGPSTDTQYF
j_call: TRBJ2-2; v_call: TRBV4-1; d_call: TRBD1; clone_size: NA; cdr3_nt: TGCGCCAGCAGCCAGGCCCCCAGACAGGGATCATGGACGAACACCGGGGAGCTGTTTTTT; cdr3_aa: CASSQAPRQGSWTNTGELFF
j_call: TRBJ1-3; v_call: TRBV9; d_call: TRBD1; clone_size: NA; cdr3_nt: TGTGCCAGCAGCGCCGGGACAGGATCTGGAAACACCATATATTTT; cdr3_aa: CASSAGTGSGNTIYF
j_call: TRBJ1-1; v_call: TRBV28; d_call: NA; clone_size: NA; cdr3_nt: TGTGCCAGCACGGTGGGGGGGATCCCTTTCTTT; cdr3_aa: CASTVGGIPFF
j_call: TRBJ2-3; v_call: TRBV2; d_call: NA; clone_size: NA; cdr3_nt: TGTGCCAGCAGTGAGGCTGATACGCAGTATTTT; cdr3_aa: CASSEADTQYF
j_call: TRBJ2-1; v_call: TRBV7-2; d_call: TRBD2; clone_size: once; cdr3_nt: TGTGCCAGCAGCTTAACCGGGAGGGCCGAGAGTGAGCAGTTCTTC; cdr3_aa: CASSLTGRAESEQFF
j_call: TRBJ2-3; v_call: TRBV5-1; d_call: NA; clone_size: NA; cdr3_nt: TGCGCCAGCAGCTTAACAGGGATTGCAGATACGCAGTATTTT; cdr3_aa: CASSLTGIADTQYF
j_call: TRBJ1-4; v_call: TRBV19; d_call: NA; clone_size: NA; cdr3_nt: TGTGCCAGTAGTATCGGTCCCTCTTTTGAAAAACTGTTTTTT; cdr3_aa: CASSIGPSFEKLFF
j_call: TRBJ1-5; v_call: TRBV19; d_call: TRBD1; clone_size: NA; cdr3_nt: TGTGCCAGTAGTATGACAGGGGGCAATCAGCCCCAGCATTTT; cdr3_aa: CASSMTGGNQPQHF
j_call: TRBJ2-7; v_call: TRBV18; d_call: NA; clone_size: NA; cdr3_nt: TGTGCCAGCTCACCGGACTCGGGCCCCTACGAGCAGTACTTC; cdr3_aa: CASSPDSGPYEQYF
j_call: TRBJ2-1; v_call: TRBV4-1; d_call: NA; clone_size: once; cdr3_nt: TGCGCCAGCAGCCAAGATGGGGGGATACCCTCCTACAATGAGCAGTTCTTC; cdr3_aa: CASSQDGGIPSYNEQFF
j_call: TRBJ2-7; v_call: TRBV5-1; d_call: NA; clone_size: NA; cdr3_nt: TGCGCCAGCAGCTTGGGCGGGACCCGTGGGGACGAGCAGTACTTC; cdr3_aa: CASSLGGTRGDEQYF
j_call: TRBJ1-3; v_call: TRBV7-6; d_call: NA; clone_size: NA; cdr3_nt: TGTGCCAGCAGCTTGGGGTTAACAGGAGACTCTGGAAACACCATATATTTT; cdr3_aa: CASSLGLTGDSGNTIYF
j_call: TRBJ1-5; v_call: TRBV19; d_call: NA; clone_size: once; cdr3_nt: TGTGCCAGTAGTATTTCGGGTTTGGGGGGTGTTGCTCAGCCCCAGCATTTT; cdr3_aa: CASSISGLGGVAQPQHF
j_call: TRBJ1-6; v_call: TRBV6-5; d_call: NA; clone_size: NA; cdr3_nt: TGTGCCAGCAGTTACTCTGGACGTAGGGGTAATTCACCCCTCCACTTT; cdr3_aa: CASSYSGRRGNSPLHF
j_call: TRBJ2-7; v_call: TRBV7-9; d_call: NA; clone_size: NA; cdr3_nt: TGTGCCAGCAGCTTAGTTCTTCCCGGCTACGAGCAGTACTTC; cdr3_aa: CASSLVLPGYEQYF
j_call: TRBJ2-2; v_call: TRBV7-2; d_call: TRBD1; clone_size: NA; cdr3_nt: TGTGCCAGCAGCTCGTGGACAGGGTTATCCACCGGGGAGCTGTTTTTT; cdr3_aa: CASSSWTGLSTGELFF
j_call: TRBJ1-4; v_call: TRBV5-5; d_call: NA; clone_size: NA; cdr3_nt: TGTGCCAGCAATAGCATAGGGGGATATGAAAAACTGTTTTTT; cdr3_aa: CASNSIGGYEKLFF
j_call: TRBJ2-7; v_call: TRBV29-1; d_call: NA; clone_size: NA; cdr3_nt: TGCAGCGTTTCTTTCTCGGGTTTTAACTACGAGCAGTACTTC; cdr3_aa: CSVSFSGFNYEQYF
j_call: TRBJ2-2; v_call: TRBV7-9; d_call: NA; clone_size: few; cdr3_nt: TGTGCCAGCAGCCCCAATGACGGGGGGCTCAACACCGGGGAGCTGTTTTTT; cdr3_aa: CASSPNDGGLNTGELFF
j_call: TRBJ2-2; v_call: TRBV4-1; d_call: TRBD2; clone_size: NA; cdr3_nt: TGCGCCAGCAGCCAAGCTTCTTTGGCTAGCGGGGGGGGAACCGGGGAGCTGTTTTTT; cdr3_aa: CASSQASLASGGGTGELFF
j_call: TRBJ1-1; v_call: TRBV9; d_call: NA; clone_size: NA; cdr3_nt: TGTGCCAGCAGCGGAGGTCAGGGTCTGGACACTGAAGCTTTCTTT; cdr3_aa: CASSGGQGLDTEAFF
j_call: TRBJ2-7; v_call: TRBV10-3; d_call: NA; clone_size: NA; cdr3_nt: TGTGCCATCAGTCACGGGGACTTATCCTACGAGCAGTACTTC; cdr3_aa: CAISHGDLSYEQYF
j_call: TRBJ1-4; v_call: TRBV11-2; d_call: NA; clone_size: NA; cdr3_nt: TGTGCCAGCAGCGTCACAGGGTTCAATGAAAAACTGTTTTTT; cdr3_aa: CASSVTGFNEKLFF
j_call: TRBJ1-1; v_call: TRBV5-1; d_call: TRBD1; clone_size: NA; cdr3_nt: TGCGCCAGCAGCTGGGGGGACAGGGGAAGAACTGAAGCTTTCTTT; cdr3_aa: CASSWGDRGRTEAFF